These 19 T cell receptor beta chains share one sample of origin, sequenced in a study of blood T cells in healthy people across ages. The use of a sample-barcoded 5' primer and a J-beta primer mix characterized a second PCR of roughly 7 to 11 cycles. TCRdb re-called the 5' RACE reads with MiXCR, one entry per CDR3 protein. The sample holds roughly 800,000 distinct CDR3 sequences; roughly 25% are singletons and the top ten take 3% to 4.5%. The same sample was also used in a study of T cells of mothers and their children.

Input material: blood. Receptor source: a boy aged 5-17 years in good health.

This clonotype was seen a single time. DNA for the CDR3: TGCAGTGCTAGAGATAGGGCCTCAACTAATGAAAAACTGTTTTTT. It yields the protein CSARDRASTNEKLFF. V usage is TRBV20-1 and J usage is TRBJ1-4; D unclear. Trimming shortened V by 0 bases and J by 0 bases, and 8 bases separated the two germline ends. Germline V CDR1 and CDR2: DFQATT, SNEGSKA (reference sequence). The CDR3 has 15 amino acids.

The chain carries TRBV7-2 and TRBJ2-5; D unresolved. Trimming took 1 base from V and 4 from J, leaving 10 bases between them. CDR1 SGHTA and CDR2 FQGNSA come from the germline V gene. The CDR3 is made up of 14 amino acids. CDR3 bases: TGTGCCAGCAGCTTAGGGGTAGTGGGAGAGACCCAGTACTTC. This encodes CASSLGVVGETQYF. The full variable domain, with the rest looked up from reference TRBV7-2 and TRBJ2-5, is GAGVSQSPSNKVTEKGKDVELRCDPISGHTALYWYRQSLGQGLEFLIYFQGNSAPDKSGLPSDRFSAERTGGSVSTLTIQRTQQEDSAVYLCASSLGVVGETQYFGPGTRLLVL.

The chain joins TRBV6-5 to TRBJ1-4; D is ambiguous. Trimming took off 2 bases at V and 6 bases at J, with 7 bases between the two ends. The CDR3 length is 13 residues. Germline CDR1 reads MNHEY; CDR2 reads SVGAGI. Here the CDR3 reads CASSYQDDEKLFF. The CDR3 DNA reads TGTGCCAGCAGTTACCAGGACGATGAAAAACTGTTTTTT.

This clonotype was counted ten times or more. The rearrangement links TRBV7-9 to TRBJ1-1; TRBD1 agrees at 9 bases. This CDR3 spans 13 amino acids. V lost 7 bases, J lost 4 bases, and 4 bases stayed unmatched. Germline values: CDR1 SEHNR, CDR2 FQNEAQ (reference sequence). DNA for the CDR3: TGTGCCAGCAACCCGACAGGGGGCACTGAAGCTTTCTTT. Amino acid sequence: CASNPTGGTEAFF.

This clonotype was seen only a few times. This chain joins TRBV6-5 and TRBJ1-4, with TRBD1 identical over 7 bases. CDR3 length: 15 amino acids. J gave up 6 bases and V 0 bases, and 4 bases lay outside the gene matches. Germline V gene data show CDR1 as MNHEY and CDR2 as SVGAGI. The CDR3: CASSYSPGTDEKLFF. DNA of the CDR3: TGTGCCAGCAGTTACTCTCCCGGGACAGATGAAAAACTGTTTTTT.

The chain uses TRBV5-1 and TRBJ2-5; tentative D call: TRBD1 (6 bases). The CDR3 is 12 amino acids. The V end lost 8 bases, the J end lost 5 bases, and 13 bases lay between the germline ends. CDR1 and CDR2 from the germline V gene are SGHRS and YFSETQ. CDR3 sequence: CASSIQGETQYF. CDR3 DNA: TGCGCCAGTTCCATTCAGGGGGAGACCCAGTACTTC.

The gene calls are TRBV28 and TRBJ1-4; perhaps TRBD1 as D (6 bases). The V end was cut by 3 bases, the J end by 4 bases, with 12 bases between. Looked up from germline, CDR1 is MDHEN and CDR2 is SYDVKM. The CDR3 loop spans 15 amino acids. The CDR3 spells CASSFAGQYNEKLFF. CDR3 in DNA: TGTGCCAGCAGTTTTGCCGGACAGTATAATGAAAAACTGTTTTTT.

This clonotype was seen more than once but under ten times. The chain recombines TRBV2 with TRBJ2-3; D ambiguous. The germline V and J ends were trimmed by 5 bases and 1 base, with 7 bases remaining between them. In germline, CDR1 is SNHLY, CDR2 FYNNEI. This CDR3 region has 13 residues. CDR3 sequence: CASSIEGTDTQYF. The CDR3 coding sequence is TGTGCCAGCAGTATCGAGGGCACAGATACGCAGTATTTT.

V usage is TRBV6-5 and J usage is TRBJ2-5, with D possibly matching TRBD1 (7 bases). V shed 6 bases and J shed 5 bases, with 19 bases lying between them. Germline V CDR1 and CDR2: MNHEY, SVGAGI. The CDR3 is made up of 15 amino acids. The CDR3 protein is CASSPRRGVMETQYF. CDR3 DNA: TGTGCCAGCAGCCCCCGCAGGGGGGTTATGGAGACCCAGTACTTC.

Worth noting for this clonotype: A read error may account for a junction end that differs from germline. The chain has TRBV28 and TRBJ1-4; D call uncertain. Germline CDR1 MDHEN, CDR2 SYDVKM. The CDR3 totals 14 residues. The CDR3 loop reads CTSSSGGANEKLFF. DNA of the CDR3: TGTACCAGCAGCTCCGGCGGGGCTAATGAAAAACTGTTTTTT.

This clonotype was seen a few times. The chain carries TRBV24-1 and TRBJ2-3; no reliable D call. Trimming left V 4 bases short and J 3 bases short, with 7 bases between. The germline gives CDR1 KGHDR, CDR2 SFDVKD. This CDR3 has 13 amino acids. CDR3 sequence (DNA): TGTGCCACCAGTGACTACAGAACAGATACGCAGTATTTT. Protein product: CATSDYRTDTQYF.

This clonotype turned up a few times. V usage is TRBV29-1 and J usage is TRBJ2-5; D gene ambiguous. The DNA matches TRBJ2-1 better at its end, which makes the J call doubtful. This CDR3 has 12 amino acids. Germline assignment: CDR1 SQVTM and CDR2 ANQGSEA. The CDR3 DNA reads as TGCAGCGCCTCGGACCGTAACACTGAGCAGTTCTTC. Translation: CSASDRNTEQFF.

This clonotype showed up many times. The rearrangement joins TRBV12-3 or TRBV12-4 to TRBJ2-1; 8 nucleotides match TRBD2. There are 15 residues in the CDR3. J gave up 2 bases and V 8 bases, and 8 bases lay outside the gene matches. The CDR3 loop is CASAGGRPPYNEQFF. The CDR3 region has the DNA TGTGCCAGCGCGGGGGGCCGGCCCCCCTACAATGAGCAGTTCTTC.

The table lists this clonotype with many counts. The rearrangement uses TRBV7-3 and TRBJ2-3, with 8 bases aligning to TRBD2. CDR3 length: 15 residues. V shed 6 bases, J shed 4 bases, and the junction held 9 bases outside the gene matches. Germline CDR1 is SGHTA and CDR2 is FQGTGA. The CDR3 DNA is TGTGCCAGCAGACCCGGGACTAGAGTATCAGATACGCAGTATTTT. Amino acids: CASRPGTRVSDTQYF.

This clonotype was recorded a few times. This sequence joins TRBV20-1 and TRBJ2-5; D is uncertain. In germline, CDR1 is DFQATT, CDR2 SNEGSKA (reference sequence). The CDR3 covers 14 residues. V was shortened by 2 bases and J by 5 bases, with 15 bases between the two germline ends. As DNA, the CDR3 is TGCAGTGCTAGATTTATTTATGGAAGGGAGACCCAGTACTTC. The encoded protein is CSARFIYGRETQYF.

The chain combines TRBV29-1 with TRBJ1-1; the match to TRBD1 covers 8 bases. V shed 7 bases, J shed 3 bases, and the junction held 4 bases outside the gene matches. There are 12 residues in the CDR3. CDR1 and CDR2 (germline): SQVTM, ANQGSEA. The CDR3 reads CSGGQGYTEAFF. The CDR3 DNA is TGCAGCGGTGGACAGGGTTACACTGAAGCTTTCTTT.

The rearrangement joins TRBV5-1 to TRBJ2-5, with 7 bases that match TRBD2. V trimming: 3 bases; J trimming: 5 bases; junction bases outside the gene matches: 10. The V gene's germline CDR1 is SGHRS and CDR2 YFSETQ. The CDR3 is 15 amino acids. In DNA, the CDR3 is TGCGCCAGCAGCTACGGGACTACTTATTTGGAGACCCAGTACTTC. It yields the protein CASSYGTTYLETQYF.

This clonotype was recorded a few times. This chain connects TRBV6-6 to TRBJ2-5, with TRBD1 matching 12 bases. V lost 0 bases to trimming and J lost 5 bases; unmatched junction nucleotides: 4. In germline, CDR1 is MNHNY, CDR2 SVGAGI (reference sequence). This CDR3 comprises 16 residues. The CDR3 spells CASSYSGDRGQETQYF. In nucleotides, the CDR3 is TGTGCCAGCAGTTACTCGGGGGACAGGGGGCAGGAGACCCAGTACTTC.

This clonotype has more than one count but fewer than ten. The chain couples TRBV12-3 or TRBV12-4 to TRBJ2-7; unclear D gene. The ends were cut back, 3 bases at V and 3 bases at J, with 9 bases in the middle. This CDR3 is 13 amino acids long. The DNA for the CDR3 is TGTGCCAGCAGTTTTCAATCGGGCTACGAGCAGTACTTC. Translating it yields CASSFQSGYEQYF.